This T cell receptor (beta chain) was recovered during a study of T cell responses to AZD1222 COVID-19 vaccine (dated by TCRdb to 2020 to 2023). Concerning the study at large: A total of about 240 trial participants underwent TCR sequencing, of whom nearly 210 received two doses of AZD1222 and approximately 25 received two doses of the MenACWY control vaccine. Trial participants were enrolled into age subgroups of 18-55, 56-69 and 70-plus years, which contained approximately 150, 28 and 58 TCR-sequenced participants, respectively.

The time point label of this sample denotes: about 28 days (+/-7) after the second vaccine dose. AZD1222 recipients given second doses at about 4 weeks or at about 12 weeks were pooled, since spike-specific TCR depth and breadth were not found to differ between the two schedules. Samples from vaccinated people were obtained from the UK trials COV001 and COV002, which included a single-blind randomized controlled phase 2/3 trial of AZD1222 (ChAdOx1 nCoV-19) in healthy adults. For TCRbeta chain sequencing, PBMC samples were collected from trial participants at day 0 and at day 28 after the second dose. As encoded in the germline V gene (reference sequence), CDR1 is SGHAT while CDR2 is FQDESV. The CDR3, from cysteine to phenylalanine, totals 13 residues. The retained sequence is limited to the CDR3, 39 bases, with the frame set at the first base. V drops 2 bases and J drops 7 bases, leaving 8 bases in between.

The CDR3 regions of human TCRbeta chains were analyzed by immunosequencing. The source study handled its data this way. Repertoire TCRs were checked for matches against a reference library of SARS-CoV-2-specific TCRs that had been generated using the MIRA antigen-specificity platform. Breadth was defined as the fraction of unique TCRs that were SARS-CoV-2-associated, and depth was defined as the fraction of total T cells that were SARS-CoV-2-associated. Using the MIRA data, each spike-specific TCR was assigned both to the spike region to which the TCR was reactive and to a CD4 or CD8 class. Log10-transformed breadth and depth values were compared by one-way ANOVA with Sidak's multiple comparisons tests. TCRdb obtained this table from immuneACCESS and retained in-frame rearrangements with V and J assigned. These tables miss some clones; where compared with another copy, unresolved V genes account for less than half of the shortfall, and the remainder is unexplained. The DNA was the basis for D and trimming; V, J and clone size are from that table. A total of roughly 93,000 clones appear in this sample, 89% of them only once. The ten largest clones add up to about 5% of the sample.

Overall study outcomes, separate from this receptor: Vaccine-associated CD4 TCRs spanned the whole spike protein, with dominant responses in regions 160-218 and 743-854. The 56-69-year group was small, and its depth increase did not reach significance, likely because of low power. Conclusions about previously exposed vaccinees are limited, since just a handful of AZD1222 recipients were seropositive for SARS-CoV-2 at baseline. Spike-specific TCR breadth and depth rose significantly after two AZD1222 doses compared with day 0 and with MenACWY recipients. Because no day 14 peak-response samples were available, repertoires were characterized only after the peak T cell response. Epitopes outside the regions mutated in the B.1.351 and B.1.1.7 variants were reportedly recognized by nearly half of the unique spike-specific TCRs. Participants were mostly white British, with more females than males. The authors suggested clonal diversity may have been underestimated.

On this clone: Its antigen target is currently unknown. No much larger clone is present one base from it, and per-base qualities are unavailable.

This sample comprised peripheral blood, obtained 28 days after the second AZD1222 dose. The source is an adult who received the AZD1222 COVID-19 vaccine. The chain couples TRBV11-1 to TRBJ2-2; confidence is insufficient to name the D gene. The CDR3 protein sequence reads: CASSLMAVGELFF. The DNA is as follows: TGTGCCAGCAGCTTAATGGCAGTCGGGGAGCTGTTTTTT.